This paragraph reports one T cell receptor beta chain. The conserved final phenylalanine or tryptophan is absent from the CDR3, which likely points to a read error. The data were taken from a study of ipilimumab plus nivolumab after autologous stem cell transplantation. Only in-frame clones appear in the TCRdb table, and some are missing; sequencing was by immunoSEQ multiplex PCR. The sample carries 20,000 to 25,000 clones, around 74% recorded once. CDR1 LNHDA and CDR2 SQIVND come from the germline V gene (reference sequence). This CDR3 spans 16 amino acids. J was trimmed by 5 bases and V by 5 bases; bases with no gene match: 12.

The V and J genes are TRBV19 and TRBJ1-1; TRBD1 agrees at 9 bases. The clonotype originates from a male donor with diffuse large B-cell lymphoma. Sequenced here: PBMCs, sampled in a trial of ipilimumab plus nivolumab as post-transplant consolidation. CDR3 protein: CASSLLGTGRNTEAFL. CDR3 nucleotide sequence: TGTGCCAGTAGTCTTCTCGGGACAGGGAGAAATACTGAAGCTTTCCTT.